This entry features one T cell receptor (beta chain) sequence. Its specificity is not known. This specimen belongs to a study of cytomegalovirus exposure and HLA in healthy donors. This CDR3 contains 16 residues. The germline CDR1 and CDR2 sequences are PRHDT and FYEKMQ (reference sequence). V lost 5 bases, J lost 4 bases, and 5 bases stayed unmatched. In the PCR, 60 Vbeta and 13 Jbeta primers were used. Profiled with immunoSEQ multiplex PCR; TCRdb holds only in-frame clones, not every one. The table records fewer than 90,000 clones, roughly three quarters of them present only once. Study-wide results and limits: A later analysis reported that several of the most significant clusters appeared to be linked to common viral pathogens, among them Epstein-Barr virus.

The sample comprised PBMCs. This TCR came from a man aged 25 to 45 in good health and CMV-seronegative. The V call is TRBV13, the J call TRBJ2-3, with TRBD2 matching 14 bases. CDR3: CASSPPTSGGADTQYF. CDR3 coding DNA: TGTGCCAGCAGCCCCCCGACTAGCGGGGGGGCAGATACGCAGTATTTT.